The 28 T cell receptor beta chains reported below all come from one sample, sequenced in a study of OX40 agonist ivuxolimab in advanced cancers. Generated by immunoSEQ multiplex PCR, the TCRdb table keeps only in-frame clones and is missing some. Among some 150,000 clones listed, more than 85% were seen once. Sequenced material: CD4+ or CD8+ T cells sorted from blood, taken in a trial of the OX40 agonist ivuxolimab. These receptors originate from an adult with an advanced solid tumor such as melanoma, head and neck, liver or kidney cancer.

The CDR3 loop reads CASSLPQGGAQHF. The CDR3 DNA reads as TGTGCCAGTAGCTTGCCGCAGGGTGGAGCCCAGCATTTT. The rearrangement joins TRBV19 to TRBJ1-5; maybe TRBD1 (5 bases). The V end was cut by 6 bases, the J end by 11 bases, with 17 bases between. The CDR3 consists of 13 residues. The germline V gene has CDR1 LNHDA and CDR2 SQIVND (reference sequence).

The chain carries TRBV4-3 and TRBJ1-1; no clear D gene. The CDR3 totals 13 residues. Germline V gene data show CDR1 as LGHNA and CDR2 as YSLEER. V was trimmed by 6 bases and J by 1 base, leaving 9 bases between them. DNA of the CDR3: TGCGCCAGCAGTACTGACCCGAACACTGAAGCTTTCTTT. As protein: CASSTDPNTEAFF.

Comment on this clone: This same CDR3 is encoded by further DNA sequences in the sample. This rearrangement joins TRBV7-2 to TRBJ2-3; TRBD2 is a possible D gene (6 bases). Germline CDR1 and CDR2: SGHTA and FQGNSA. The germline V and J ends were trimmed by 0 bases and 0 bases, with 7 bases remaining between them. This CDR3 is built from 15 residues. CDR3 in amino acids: CASSLAGGSTDTQYF. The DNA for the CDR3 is TGTGCCAGCAGCTTAGCGGGGGGTAGCACAGATACGCAGTATTTT.

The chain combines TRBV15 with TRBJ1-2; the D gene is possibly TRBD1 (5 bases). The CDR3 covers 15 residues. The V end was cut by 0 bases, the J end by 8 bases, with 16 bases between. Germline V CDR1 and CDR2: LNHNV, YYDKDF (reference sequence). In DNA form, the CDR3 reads TGTGCCACCAGCAGAGATTTCGGGGGGGAGATGGGCTACACCTTC. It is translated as CATSRDFGGEMGYTF.

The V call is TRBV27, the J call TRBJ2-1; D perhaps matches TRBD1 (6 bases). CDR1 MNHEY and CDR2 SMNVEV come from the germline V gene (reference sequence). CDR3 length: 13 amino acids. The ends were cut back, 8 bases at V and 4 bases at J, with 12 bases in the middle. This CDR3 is CASEDSEYNEQFF. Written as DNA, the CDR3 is TGTGCCAGCGAGGACAGCGAATACAATGAGCAGTTCTTC.

The CDR3, as DNA: TGTGCCAGCAGCGCGGCCCGAACAGATACGCAGTATTTT. Translating it yields CASSAARTDTQYF. This chain joins TRBV5-8 and TRBJ2-3; D is undetermined. V was cut by 4 bases and J by 3 bases, with 9 bases left in between. The CDR3 has 13 residues. Germline V CDR1 and CDR2: SGHTS, YDEGEE. Supplemented by reference TRBV5-8 and TRBJ2-3, the full variable domain reads EAGVTQSPTHLIKTRGQQATLRCSPISGHTSVYWYQQALGLGLQFLLWYDEGEERNRGNFPPRFSGRQFPNYSSELNVNALELEDSALYLCASSAARTDTQYFGPGTRLTVL.

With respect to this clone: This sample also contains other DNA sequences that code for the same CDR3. CDR3 residues: CASSLEPNTEAFF. CDR3 nucleotide sequence: TGTGCCAGCAGCTTAGAGCCCAACACTGAAGCTTTCTTT. V usage is TRBV7-2 and J usage is TRBJ1-1, with D uncertain. CDR3 length equals 13 residues. Trimming cost V 1 base and J 2 bases, with 5 bases left between them. Germline assignment: CDR1 SGHTA and CDR2 FQGNSA.

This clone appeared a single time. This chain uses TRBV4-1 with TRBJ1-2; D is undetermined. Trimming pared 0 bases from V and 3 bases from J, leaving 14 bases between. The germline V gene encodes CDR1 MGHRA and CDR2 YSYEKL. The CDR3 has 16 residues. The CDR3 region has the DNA TGCGCCAGCAGCCAAGATGGTCGAGGGCGAGACTATGGCTACACCTTC. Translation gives CASSQDGRGRDYGYTF.

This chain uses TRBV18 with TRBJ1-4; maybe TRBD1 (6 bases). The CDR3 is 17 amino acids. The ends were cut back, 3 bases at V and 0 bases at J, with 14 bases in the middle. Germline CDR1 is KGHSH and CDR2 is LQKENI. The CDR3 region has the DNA TGTGCCAGCTCACCTAATTCCAGGGGCGCAACTAATGAAAAACTGTTTTTT. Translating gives CASSPNSRGATNEKLFF.

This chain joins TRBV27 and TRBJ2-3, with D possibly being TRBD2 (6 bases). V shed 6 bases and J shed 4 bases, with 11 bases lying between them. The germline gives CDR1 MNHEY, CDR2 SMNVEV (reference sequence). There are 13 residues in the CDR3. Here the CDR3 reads CASRGTAADTQYF. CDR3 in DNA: TGTGCCAGCAGGGGGACTGCGGCAGATACGCAGTATTTT.

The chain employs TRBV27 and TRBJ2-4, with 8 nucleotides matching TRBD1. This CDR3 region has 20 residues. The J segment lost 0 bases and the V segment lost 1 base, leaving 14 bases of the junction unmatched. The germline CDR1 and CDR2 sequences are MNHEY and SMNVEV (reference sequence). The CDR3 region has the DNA TGTGCCAGCAGTTTATGGGGCGGGACAGGTCTAGCTCTAGCCAAAAACATTCAGTACTTC. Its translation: CASSLWGGTGLALAKNIQYF.

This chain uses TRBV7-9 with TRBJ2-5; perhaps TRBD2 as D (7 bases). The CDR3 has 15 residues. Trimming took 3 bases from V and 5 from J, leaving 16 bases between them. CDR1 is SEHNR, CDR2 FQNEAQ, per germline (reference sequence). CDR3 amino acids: CASSFDRGGAETQYF. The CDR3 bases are TGTGCCAGCAGCTTTGATAGGGGGGGCGCCGAGACCCAGTACTTC.

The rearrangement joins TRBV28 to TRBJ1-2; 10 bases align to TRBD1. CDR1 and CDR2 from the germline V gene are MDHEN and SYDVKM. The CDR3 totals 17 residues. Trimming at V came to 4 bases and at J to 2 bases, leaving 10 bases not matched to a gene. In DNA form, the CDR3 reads TGTGCCAGCAGTTCCCCCTCGGAGGGACAGGGGAACTATGGCTACACCTTC. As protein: CASSSPSEGQGNYGYTF.

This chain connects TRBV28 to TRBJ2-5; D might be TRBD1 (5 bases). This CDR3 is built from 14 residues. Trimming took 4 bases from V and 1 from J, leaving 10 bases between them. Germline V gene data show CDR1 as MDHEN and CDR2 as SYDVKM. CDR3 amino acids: CASSSAGLQETQYF. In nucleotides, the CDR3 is TGTGCCAGCAGTTCGGCAGGGCTCCAAGAGACCCAGTACTTC.

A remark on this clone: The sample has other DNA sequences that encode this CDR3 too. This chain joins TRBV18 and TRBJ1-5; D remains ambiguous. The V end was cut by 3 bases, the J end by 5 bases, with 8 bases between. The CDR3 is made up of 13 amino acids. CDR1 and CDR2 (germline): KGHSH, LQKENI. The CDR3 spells CASSPGRDQPQHF. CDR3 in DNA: TGTGCCAGCTCACCGGGCAGAGATCAGCCCCAGCATTTT.

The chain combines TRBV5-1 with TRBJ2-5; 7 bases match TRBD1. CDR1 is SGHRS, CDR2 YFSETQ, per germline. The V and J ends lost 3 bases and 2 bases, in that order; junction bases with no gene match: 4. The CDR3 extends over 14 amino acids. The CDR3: CASSSGTEQETQYF. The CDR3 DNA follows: TGCGCCAGCAGCTCTGGGACAGAGCAAGAGACCCAGTACTTC.

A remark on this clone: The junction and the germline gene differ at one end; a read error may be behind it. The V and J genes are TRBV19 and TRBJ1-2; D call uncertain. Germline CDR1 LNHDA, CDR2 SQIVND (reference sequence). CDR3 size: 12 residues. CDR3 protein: CASSIGSAAVYF. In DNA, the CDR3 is TGTGCCAGTAGTATAGGGTCGGCGGCAGTGTACTTC.

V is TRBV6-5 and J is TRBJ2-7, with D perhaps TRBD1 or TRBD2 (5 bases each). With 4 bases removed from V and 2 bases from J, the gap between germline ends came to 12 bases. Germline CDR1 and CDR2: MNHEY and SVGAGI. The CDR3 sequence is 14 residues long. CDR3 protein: CASSWGYVPYEQYF. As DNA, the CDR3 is TGTGCCAGCAGTTGGGGGTATGTGCCCTACGAGCAGTACTTC.

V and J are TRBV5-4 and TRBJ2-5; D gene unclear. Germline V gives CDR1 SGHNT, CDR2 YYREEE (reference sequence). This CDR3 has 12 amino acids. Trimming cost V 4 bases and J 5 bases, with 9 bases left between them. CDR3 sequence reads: CASSKGGETQYF. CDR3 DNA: TGTGCCAGCAGCAAGGGTGGCGAGACCCAGTACTTC.

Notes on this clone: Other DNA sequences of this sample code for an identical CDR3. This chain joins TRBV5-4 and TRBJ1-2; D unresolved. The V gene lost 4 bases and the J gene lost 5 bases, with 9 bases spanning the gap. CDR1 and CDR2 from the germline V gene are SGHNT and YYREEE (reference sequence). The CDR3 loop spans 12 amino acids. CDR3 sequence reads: CASSQDSYGYTF. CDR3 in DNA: TGTGCCAGCAGCCAAGACTCATATGGCTACACCTTC.

CDR3 coding DNA: TGTGCCAGCAGCCCGCGGGCAGGGCTGGGCGGGGAGCTGTTTTTT. It translates to CASSPRAGLGGELFF. V and J are TRBV7-2 and TRBJ2-2, with D perhaps given as TRBD1 or TRBD2 (5 bases each). From germline, CDR1 is SGHTA and CDR2 FQGNSA. The length of the CDR3 is 15 residues. The V end lost 5 bases, the J end lost 7 bases, and 17 bases lay between the germline ends.

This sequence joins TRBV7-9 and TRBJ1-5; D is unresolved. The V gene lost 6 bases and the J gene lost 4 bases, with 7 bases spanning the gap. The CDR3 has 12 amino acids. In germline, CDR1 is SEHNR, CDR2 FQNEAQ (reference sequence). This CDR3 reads CASRGDNQPQHF. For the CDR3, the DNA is TGTGCCAGCAGGGGCGATAATCAGCCCCAGCATTTT.

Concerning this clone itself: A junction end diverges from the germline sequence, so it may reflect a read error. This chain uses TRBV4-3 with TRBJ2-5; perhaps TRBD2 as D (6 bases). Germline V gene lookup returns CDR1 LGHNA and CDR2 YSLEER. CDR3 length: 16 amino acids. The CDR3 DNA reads TGCGCCGGCAGCCAAGATCGGCGGAGGGGTGGGGAGACCCAGTACTTC. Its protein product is CAGSQDRRRGGETQYF.

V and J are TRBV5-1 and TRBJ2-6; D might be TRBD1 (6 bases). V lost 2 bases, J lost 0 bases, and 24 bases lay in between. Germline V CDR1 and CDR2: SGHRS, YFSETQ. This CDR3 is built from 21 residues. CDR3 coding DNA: TGCGCCAGCAGCTTCGGACAGTGGAAAACCGGCGGGCTCTCTGGGGCCAACGTCCTGACTTTC. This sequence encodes CASSFGQWKTGGLSGANVLTF.

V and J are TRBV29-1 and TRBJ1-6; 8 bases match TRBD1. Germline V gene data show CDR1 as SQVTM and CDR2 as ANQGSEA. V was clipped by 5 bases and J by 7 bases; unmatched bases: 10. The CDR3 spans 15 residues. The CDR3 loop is CSVLLSTGANSPLHF. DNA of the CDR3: TGCAGCGTTCTACTTTCGACAGGGGCCAATTCACCCCTCCACTTT.

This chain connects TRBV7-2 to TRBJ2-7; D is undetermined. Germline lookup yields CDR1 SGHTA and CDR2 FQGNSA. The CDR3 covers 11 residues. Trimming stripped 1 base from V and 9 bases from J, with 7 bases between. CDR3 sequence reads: CASSLGKRQYF. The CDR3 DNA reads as TGTGCCAGCAGCTTAGGGAAAAGGCAGTACTTC.

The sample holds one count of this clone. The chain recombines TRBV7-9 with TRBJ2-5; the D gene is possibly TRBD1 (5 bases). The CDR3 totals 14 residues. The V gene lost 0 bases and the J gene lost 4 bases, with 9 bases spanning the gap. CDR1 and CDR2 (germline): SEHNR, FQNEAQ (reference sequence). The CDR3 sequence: CASSLAQGGETQYF. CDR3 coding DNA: TGTGCCAGCAGCTTAGCTCAGGGTGGAGAGACCCAGTACTTC.

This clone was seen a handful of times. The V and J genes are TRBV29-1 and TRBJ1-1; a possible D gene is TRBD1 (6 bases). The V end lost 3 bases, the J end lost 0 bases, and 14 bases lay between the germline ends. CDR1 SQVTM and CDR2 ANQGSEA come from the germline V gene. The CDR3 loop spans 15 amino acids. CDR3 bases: TGCAGCGTTGAGTACACAGGGACGATGAACACTGAAGCTTTCTTT. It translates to CSVEYTGTMNTEAFF.